The rows below give T cell receptor beta chains drawn from one sample of a study of blood T cell repertoires in COVID-19. The assay was immunoSEQ multiplex PCR, and TCRdb's table has in-frame clones only and misses some. The sample consists of more than 40,000 clones, around 87% of them appearing once. The source material was peripheral blood. These receptors all stem from a human donor in a cohort sampled during active COVID-19. Both conserved end residues are part of each CDR3. The order of the fields is clone size, V gene, D gene, J gene, CDR3 DNA, CDR3 protein. The D gene is left open where the match is weak. Only part of the rows carry a size: once, few, many, or a class if the clone is expanded.

-	TRBV5-4	-	TRBJ2-1	TGTGCCAGCAGCTTCGCGACTATGCGGCCCGATGAGCAGTTCTTC	CASSFATMRPDEQFF
-	TRBV27	-	TRBJ2-7	TGTGCCAGCAGTCCAAGGCAGGGACGGGGGTCCTACGAGCAGTACTTC	CASSPRQGRGSYEQYF
-	TRBV9	-	TRBJ2-7	TGTGCCAGCAGCCCCCTTTTGGCACCCTCCTACGAGCAGTACTTC	CASSPLLAPSYEQYF
-	TRBV7-9	TRBD1	TRBJ1-5	TGTGCCAGCAGCTTAGAGGGACAGGGGGGGAGGCAGCATTTT	CASSLEGQGGRQHF
-	TRBV10-3	TRBD1	TRBJ2-7	TGTGCCATCAGCGGGACAGGGGCTCCCTACGAGCAGTACTTC	CAISGTGAPYEQYF
-	TRBV5-1	TRBD1	TRBJ1-5	TGCGCCAGCAGCTTGGACCTCGATCAGAGGGGGCCCAATCAGCCCCAGCATTTT	CASSLDLDQRGPNQPQHF
few	TRBV28	TRBD1	TRBJ2-7	TGTGCCAGCAGTCTTCAAATCCCCCGTCCGGGACAGGGGCTCTACGAGCAGTACTTC	CASSLQIPRPGQGLYEQYF
once	TRBV28	TRBD1	TRBJ2-7	TGTGCCAGCAGTTTGCAGGGGGCTTACGAGCAGTACTTC	CASSLQGAYEQYF
-	TRBV28	TRBD1	TRBJ2-7	TGTGCCAGCAGCCAGGGACAGGGGGGGAGGCAGTACTTC	CASSQGQGGRQYF
-	TRBV7-8	-	TRBJ2-7	TGTGCCAGCAGCTTAGTTCGGGAGAGCCCCCTCTCCTACGAGCAGTACTTC	CASSLVRESPLSYEQYF
-	TRBV9	-	TRBJ1-3	TGTGCCAGCAGCCCCGAGGATGGAAACACCATATATTTT	CASSPEDGNTIYF
-	TRBV11-1	-	TRBJ2-1	TGTGCCAGCAGACTAGACGCGAGCTCCTACAATGAGCAGTTCTTC	CASRLDASSYNEQFF
-	TRBV27	TRBD2	TRBJ2-1	TGTGCCAGCAGTTTAAGCGGGGCCTACAATGAGCAGTTCTTC	CASSLSGAYNEQFF
-	TRBV21-1	-	TRBJ1-2	TGTGCCAGCACTCCGGACAGGGCTATAGGTACCTACACCTTC	CASTPDRAIGTYTF
-	TRBV6-5	TRBD1	TRBJ1-2	TGTGCCAGCAACTTGGACAGGGTCTATGTTGGCTACACCTTC	CASNLDRVYVGYTF
-	TRBV14	-	TRBJ2-7	TGTGCCAGCAGCCAAGGCTCTAGCCGACTAGTCTCCGAGCAGTACTTC	CASSQGSSRLVSEQYF
once	TRBV4-1	TRBD1	TRBJ2-6	TGCGCCAGCAGCCAAGGGACAGGAAACTCTGGGGCCAACGTCCTGACTTTC	CASSQGTGNSGANVLTF
-	TRBV23-1	-	TRBJ2-5	TGCGCCAGCCCCTACGGTAGGGGGATCATGAAAGAGACCCAGTACTTC	CASPYGRGIMKETQYF
-	TRBV6-5	-	TRBJ1-6	TGTGCCAGCACCAATCAAAATTCACCCCTCCACTTT	CASTNQNSPLHF
-	TRBV5-6	-	TRBJ1-1	TGTGCCAGCAGCTTGCCCAGTAACACTGAAGCTTTCTTT	CASSLPSNTEAFF
-	TRBV7-8	-	TRBJ2-7	TGTGCCAGCAGCTTGGACAGCACCTACGAGCAGTACTTC	CASSLDSTYEQYF
-	TRBV30	-	TRBJ1-1	TGTGCCTGGAGTGTAACCACAGGAACGAAGAACACTGAAGCTTTCTTT	CAWSVTTGTKNTEAFF
-	TRBV10-1	TRBD1	TRBJ2-2	TGCGCCAGCGGGGACAGCACCGGGGAGCTGTTTTTT	CASGDSTGELFF
-	TRBV7-3	-	TRBJ2-3	TGTGCCAGCAGCTTAAATGGAGGCACAGATACGCAGTATTTT	CASSLNGGTDTQYF
-	TRBV19	TRBD1	TRBJ2-7	TGTGCCAGTAGTAGTAGGACAGGGGGCAACTACGAGCAGTACTTC	CASSSRTGGNYEQYF
-	TRBV10-3	TRBD1	TRBJ2-7	TGTGCCATCAGTGCGGACAGGTACTACGAGCAGTACTTC	CAISADRYYEQYF
-	TRBV7-9	TRBD2	TRBJ2-1	TGTGCCAGCAGCTCGCCTAGCGGATACAATGAGCAGTTCTTC	CASSSPSGYNEQFF
few	TRBV7-2	-	TRBJ1-6	TGTGCCAGCAGCTTAGACTACAGGGCGAATTCACCCCTCCACTTT	CASSLDYRANSPLHF
-	TRBV11-3	-	TRBJ2-1	TGTGCCAGCAGCCAGACAGACTACAATGAGCAGTTCTTC	CASSQTDYNEQFF
-	TRBV27	-	TRBJ2-4	TGTGCCAGCAGTTTCTCGGTCAAAAACATTCAGTACTTC	CASSFSVKNIQYF
-	TRBV28	TRBD1	TRBJ1-2	TGTGCCAGCAGCCTTACCCGGACAGGGAACTATGGCTACACCTTC	CASSLTRTGNYGYTF
once	TRBV2	TRBD2	TRBJ2-3	TGTGCCAGCAGTGAAAGACTAGCAGGTTGGGATACGCAGTATTTT	CASSERLAGWDTQYF
-	TRBV5-4	TRBD1	TRBJ1-1	TGTGCCAGCAGCAAGGGACAGACCATGAACACTGAAGCTTTCTTT	CASSKGQTMNTEAFF
-	TRBV28	-	TRBJ2-7	TGTGCCAGCAGACCTCAGGAGGGGGGGGGCTACGAGCAGTACTTC	CASRPQEGGGYEQYF
-	TRBV12-3/TRBV12-4	TRBD1	TRBJ1-2	TGTGCCAGCAGGACGACAGGGAGCTATGGCTACACCTTC	CASRTTGSYGYTF
once	TRBV7-2	TRBD1	TRBJ1-2	TGTGCCAGCAGCTTAGACGGAAGGGGACAGGGGAGGAACTATGGCTACACCTTC	CASSLDGRGQGRNYGYTF
-	TRBV6-5	TRBD1	TRBJ1-5	TGTGCCAGCAGTCCGAGGGGACAGGGAGGTCAGCCCCAGCATTTT	CASSPRGQGGQPQHF
-	TRBV28	-	TRBJ2-7	TGTGCCAGCAGCCGTCCTCGCCTAGCGCTTTTCTACGAGCAGTACTTC	CASSRPRLALFYEQYF
-	TRBV3-1/TRBV3-2	-	TRBJ1-4	TGTGCCAGCAGCCAAGGTATAGGGGCAACTAATGAAAAACTGTTTTTT	CASSQGIGATNEKLFF
-	TRBV5-1	TRBD1	TRBJ1-1	TGCGCCAGCAGCTCCCCCGACAGGGCAGCTGAAGCTTTCTTT	CASSSPDRAAEAFF
-	TRBV7-2	TRBD1	TRBJ2-7	TGTGCCAGCAGCTTAGTGGACAGGGCCCACGAGCAGTACTTC	CASSLVDRAHEQYF
-	TRBV7-2	TRBD1	TRBJ1-5	TGTGCCAGCAGCGGGGGACAGGGACTGAGTCAGCCCCAGCATTTT	CASSGGQGLSQPQHF
-	TRBV28	-	TRBJ2-7	TGTGCCAGCACCGGGCCCACTCGGGGCGAGCAGTACTTC	CASTGPTRGEQYF
-	TRBV5-1	TRBD1	TRBJ2-7	TGCGCCAGCAGCTCTTCGACAGGGGGCGCAGGATACGAGCAGTACTTC	CASSSSTGGAGYEQYF
-	TRBV19	-	TRBJ1-1	TGTGCCAGTAGTATGTCACTTTACACTGAAGCTTTCTTT	CASSMSLYTEAFF
-	TRBV7-2	-	TRBJ2-3	TGTGCCAGCAGCTTAGCGCGTCGATCGGATACGCAGTATTTT	CASSLARRSDTQYF
few	TRBV7-9	TRBD2	TRBJ2-1	TGTGCCAGCAGCTTAGCGTTTAGCGGGAGCTCCTACAATGAGCAGTTCTTC	CASSLAFSGSSYNEQFF
many	TRBV9	TRBD1	TRBJ2-7	TGTGCCAGCAGCGTATCGGGGACAGGGTCTAAATACGAGCAGTACTTC	CASSVSGTGSKYEQYF
-	TRBV29-1	TRBD1	TRBJ1-4	TGCAGCGTAACAGGACAGGGTCCGTTCTCAGGAAAACTGTTTTTT	CSVTGQGPFSGKLFF
-	TRBV10-3	-	TRBJ2-5	TGTGCCATCAGTGGGGAAAGGGAGCGAGAGACCCAGTACTTC	CAISGERERETQYF
-	TRBV27	-	TRBJ2-1	TGTGCCAGCGGAGGTGGAGGGGGGGGTGAGCAGTTCTTC	CASGGGGGGEQFF
-	TRBV4-2	TRBD2	TRBJ2-3	TGTGCCAGCAGCCAAGATCTAGCGGGGGGCACAGATACGCAGTATTTT	CASSQDLAGGTDTQYF
once	TRBV2	-	TRBJ2-3	TGTGCCAGCAGTGAGGGGCCGGGGGACACAGATACGCAGTATTTT	CASSEGPGDTDTQYF